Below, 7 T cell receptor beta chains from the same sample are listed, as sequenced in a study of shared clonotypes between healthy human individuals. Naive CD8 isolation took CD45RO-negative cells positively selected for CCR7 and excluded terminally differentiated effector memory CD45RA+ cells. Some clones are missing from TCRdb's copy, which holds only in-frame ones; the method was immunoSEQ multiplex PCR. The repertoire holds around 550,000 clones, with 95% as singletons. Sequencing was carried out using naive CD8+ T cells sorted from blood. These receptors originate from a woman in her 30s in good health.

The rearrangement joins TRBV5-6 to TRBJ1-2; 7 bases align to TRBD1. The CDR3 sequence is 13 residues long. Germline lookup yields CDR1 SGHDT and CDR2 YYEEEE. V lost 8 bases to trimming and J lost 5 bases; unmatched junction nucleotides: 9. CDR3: CASRETGIYGYTF. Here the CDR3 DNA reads TGTGCCAGTAGAGAGACAGGGATTTATGGCTACACCTTC.

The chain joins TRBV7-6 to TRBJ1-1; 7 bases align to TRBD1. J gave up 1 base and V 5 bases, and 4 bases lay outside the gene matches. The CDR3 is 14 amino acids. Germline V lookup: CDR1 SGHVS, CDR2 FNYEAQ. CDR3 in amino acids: CASSPGTENTEAFF. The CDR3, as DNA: TGTGCCAGCAGCCCCGGGACAGAGAACACTGAAGCTTTCTTT.

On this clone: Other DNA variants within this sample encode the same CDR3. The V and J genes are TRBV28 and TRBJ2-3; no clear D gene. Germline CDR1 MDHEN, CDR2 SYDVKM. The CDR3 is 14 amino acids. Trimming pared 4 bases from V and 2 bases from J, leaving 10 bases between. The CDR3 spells CASSWTGLTDTQYF. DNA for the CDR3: TGTGCCAGCAGTTGGACGGGCCTCACAGATACGCAGTATTTT.

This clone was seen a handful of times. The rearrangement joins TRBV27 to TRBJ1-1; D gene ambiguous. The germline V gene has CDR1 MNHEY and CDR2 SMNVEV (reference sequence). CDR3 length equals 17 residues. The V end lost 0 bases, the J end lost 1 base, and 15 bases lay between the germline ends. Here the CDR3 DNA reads TGTGCCAGCAGTTTATCCGGCCGGAGTTGGGGGAACACTGAAGCTTTCTTT. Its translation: CASSLSGRSWGNTEAFF.

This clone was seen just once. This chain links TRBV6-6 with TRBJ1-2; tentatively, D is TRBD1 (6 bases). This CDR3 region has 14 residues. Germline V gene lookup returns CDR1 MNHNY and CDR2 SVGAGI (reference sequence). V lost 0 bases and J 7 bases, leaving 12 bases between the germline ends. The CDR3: CASSYSMGHGGYTF. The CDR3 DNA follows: TGTGCCAGCAGTTACTCGATGGGACATGGTGGCTACACCTTC.

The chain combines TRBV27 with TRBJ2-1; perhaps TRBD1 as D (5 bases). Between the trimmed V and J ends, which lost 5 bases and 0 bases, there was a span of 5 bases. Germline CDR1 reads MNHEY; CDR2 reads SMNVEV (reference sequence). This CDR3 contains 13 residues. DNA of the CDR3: TGTGCCAGCAGTGACAGCTCCTACAATGAGCAGTTCTTC. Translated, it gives CASSDSSYNEQFF.

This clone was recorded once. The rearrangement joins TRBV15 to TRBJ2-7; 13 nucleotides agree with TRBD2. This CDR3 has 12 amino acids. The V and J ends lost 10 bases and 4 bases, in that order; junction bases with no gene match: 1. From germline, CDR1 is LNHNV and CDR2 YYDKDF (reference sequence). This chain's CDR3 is CAKLAGGYEQYF. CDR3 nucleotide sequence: TGTGCCAAACTAGCGGGAGGGTACGAGCAGTACTTC.